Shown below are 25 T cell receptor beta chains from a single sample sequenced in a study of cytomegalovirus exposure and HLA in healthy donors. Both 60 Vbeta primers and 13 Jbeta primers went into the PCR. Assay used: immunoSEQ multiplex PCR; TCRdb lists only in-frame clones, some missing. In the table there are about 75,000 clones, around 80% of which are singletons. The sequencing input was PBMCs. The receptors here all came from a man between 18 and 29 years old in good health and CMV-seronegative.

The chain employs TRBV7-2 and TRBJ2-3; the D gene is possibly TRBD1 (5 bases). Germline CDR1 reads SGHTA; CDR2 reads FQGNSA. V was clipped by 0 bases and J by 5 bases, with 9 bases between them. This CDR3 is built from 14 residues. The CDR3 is CASSLAGEGDTQYF. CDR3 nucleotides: TGTGCCAGCAGCTTAGCAGGGGAAGGAGATACGCAGTATTTT.

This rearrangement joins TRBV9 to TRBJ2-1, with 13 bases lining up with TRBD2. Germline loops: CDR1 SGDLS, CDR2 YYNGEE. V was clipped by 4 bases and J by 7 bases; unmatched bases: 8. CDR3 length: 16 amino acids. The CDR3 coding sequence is TGTGCCAGCAGCTCAGGGACTAGCGGGATTCTTAATGAGCAGTTCTTC. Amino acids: CASSSGTSGILNEQFF.

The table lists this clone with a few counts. CDR3 residues: CASSLEGGGYTF. The CDR3 DNA follows: TGCGCCAGCAGCTTGGAGGGAGGCGGCTACACCTTC. The rearrangement uses TRBV5-1 and TRBJ1-2; D remains ambiguous. Germline CDR1 and CDR2: SGHRS and YFSETQ. V was pared by 0 bases and J by 8 bases, with 8 bases between. The length of the CDR3 is 12 residues.

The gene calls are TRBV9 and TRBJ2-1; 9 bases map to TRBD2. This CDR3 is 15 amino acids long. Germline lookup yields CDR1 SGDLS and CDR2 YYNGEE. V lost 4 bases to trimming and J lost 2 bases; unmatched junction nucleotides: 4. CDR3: CASSPRLAAYNEQFF. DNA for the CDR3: TGTGCCAGCAGCCCCCGACTAGCGGCCTACAATGAGCAGTTCTTC.

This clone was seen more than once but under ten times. The CDR3 is CASRKTGDEQYF. The CDR3 coding sequence is TGTGCCAGCAGGAAGACAGGGGACGAGCAGTACTTC. The chain has TRBV5-5 and TRBJ2-7; TRBD1 agrees at 8 bases. This CDR3 comprises 12 residues. Germline V gene data show CDR1 as SGHKS and CDR2 as YYEKEE (reference sequence). V gave up 5 bases and J gave up 5 bases; unmatched junction bases: 3. Drawing the rest from reference TRBV5-5 and TRBJ2-7, the complete variable domain is DAGVTQSPTHLIKTRGQQVTLRCSPISGHKSVSWYQQVLGQGPQFIFQYYEKEERGRGNFPDRFSARQFPNYSSELNVNALLLGDSALYLCASRKTGDEQYFGPGTRLTVT.

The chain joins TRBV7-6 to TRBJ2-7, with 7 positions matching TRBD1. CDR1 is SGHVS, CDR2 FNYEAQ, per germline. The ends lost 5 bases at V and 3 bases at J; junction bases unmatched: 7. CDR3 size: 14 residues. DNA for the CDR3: TGTGCCAGCAGCCCAGGGGGTGGGGGCTACGAGCAGTACTTC. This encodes CASSPGGGGYEQYF.

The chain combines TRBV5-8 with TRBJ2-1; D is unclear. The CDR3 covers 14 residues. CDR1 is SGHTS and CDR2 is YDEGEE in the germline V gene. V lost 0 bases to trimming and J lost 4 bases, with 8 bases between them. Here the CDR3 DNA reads TGTGCCAGCAGCTTGGTGTCAGTTTACAATGAGCAGTTCTTC. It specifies CASSLVSVYNEQFF.

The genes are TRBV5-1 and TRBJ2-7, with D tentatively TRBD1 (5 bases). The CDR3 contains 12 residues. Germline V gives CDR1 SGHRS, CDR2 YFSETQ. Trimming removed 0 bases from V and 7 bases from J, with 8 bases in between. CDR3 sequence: CASSLVRGEQYF. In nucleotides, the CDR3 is TGCGCCAGCAGCTTGGTTAGGGGAGAGCAGTACTTC.

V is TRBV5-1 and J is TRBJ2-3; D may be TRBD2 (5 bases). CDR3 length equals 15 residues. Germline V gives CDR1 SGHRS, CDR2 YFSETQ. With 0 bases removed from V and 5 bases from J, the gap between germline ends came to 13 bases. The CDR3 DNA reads TGCGCCAGCAGCTTGGGGGCGCCTGCGGGAGATACGCAGTATTTT. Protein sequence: CASSLGAPAGDTQYF.

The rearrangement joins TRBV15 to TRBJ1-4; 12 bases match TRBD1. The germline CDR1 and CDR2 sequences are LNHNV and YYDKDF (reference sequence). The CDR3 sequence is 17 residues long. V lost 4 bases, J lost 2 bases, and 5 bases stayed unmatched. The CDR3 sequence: CATSIGTGGSTNEKLFF. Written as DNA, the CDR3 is TGTGCCACCAGCATTGGGACAGGGGGCTCGACTAATGAAAAACTGTTTTTT.

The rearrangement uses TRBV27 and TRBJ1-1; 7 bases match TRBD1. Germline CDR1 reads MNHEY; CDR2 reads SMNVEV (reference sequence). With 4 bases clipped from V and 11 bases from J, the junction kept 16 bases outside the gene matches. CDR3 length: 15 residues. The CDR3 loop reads CASSSLRGPRGRAFF. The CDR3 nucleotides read TGTGCCAGCAGTTCCTTAAGGGGGCCCAGGGGACGGGCTTTCTTT.

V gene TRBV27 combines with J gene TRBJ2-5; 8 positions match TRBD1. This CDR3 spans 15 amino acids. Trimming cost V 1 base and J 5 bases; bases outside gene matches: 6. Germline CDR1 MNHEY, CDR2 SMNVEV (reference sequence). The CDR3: CASSLLSGGPETQYF. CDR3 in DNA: TGTGCCAGCAGTTTATTGTCAGGGGGCCCCGAGACCCAGTACTTC.

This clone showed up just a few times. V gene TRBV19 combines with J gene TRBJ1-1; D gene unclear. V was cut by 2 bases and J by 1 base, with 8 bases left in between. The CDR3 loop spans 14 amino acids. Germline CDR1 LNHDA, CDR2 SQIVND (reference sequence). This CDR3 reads CASSIIQSNTEAFF. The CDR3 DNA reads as TGTGCCAGTAGTATAATACAGTCGAACACTGAAGCTTTCTTT. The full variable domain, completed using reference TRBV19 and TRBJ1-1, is DGGITQSPKYLFRKEGQNVTLSCEQNLNHDAMYWYRQDPGQGLRLIYYSQIVNDFQKGDIAEGYSVSREKKESFPLTVTSAQKNPTAFYLCASSIIQSNTEAFFGQGTRLTVV.

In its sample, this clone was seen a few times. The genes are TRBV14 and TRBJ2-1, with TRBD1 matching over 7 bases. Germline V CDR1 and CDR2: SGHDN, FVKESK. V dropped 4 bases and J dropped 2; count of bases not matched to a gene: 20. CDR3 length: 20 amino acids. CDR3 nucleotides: TGTGCCAGCAGCCGCCTATCGACAGGGTTAGCCCTAAGAACCTACAATGAGCAGTTCTTC. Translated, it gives CASSRLSTGLALRTYNEQFF.

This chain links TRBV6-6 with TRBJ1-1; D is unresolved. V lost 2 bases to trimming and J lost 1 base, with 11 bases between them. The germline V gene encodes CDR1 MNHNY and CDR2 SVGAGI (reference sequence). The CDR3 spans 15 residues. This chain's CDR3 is CASSYGGIQNTEAFF. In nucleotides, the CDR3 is TGTGCCAGCAGTTACGGCGGCATTCAGAACACTGAAGCTTTCTTT.

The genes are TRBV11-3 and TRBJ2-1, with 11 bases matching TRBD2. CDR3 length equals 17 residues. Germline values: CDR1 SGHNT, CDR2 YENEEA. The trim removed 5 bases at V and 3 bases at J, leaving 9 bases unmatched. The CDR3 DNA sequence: TGTGCCAGCAGCCTAGCCAGACTAGCGGGAATCTACAATGAGCAGTTCTTC. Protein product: CASSLARLAGIYNEQFF.

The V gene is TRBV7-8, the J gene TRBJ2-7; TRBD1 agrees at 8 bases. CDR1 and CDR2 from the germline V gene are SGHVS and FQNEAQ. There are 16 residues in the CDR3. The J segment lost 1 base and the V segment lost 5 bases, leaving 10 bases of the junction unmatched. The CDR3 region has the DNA TGTGCCAGCAGCCCCAGGACAGGGTTCGGTTCCTACGAGCAGTACTTC. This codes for CASSPRTGFGSYEQYF.

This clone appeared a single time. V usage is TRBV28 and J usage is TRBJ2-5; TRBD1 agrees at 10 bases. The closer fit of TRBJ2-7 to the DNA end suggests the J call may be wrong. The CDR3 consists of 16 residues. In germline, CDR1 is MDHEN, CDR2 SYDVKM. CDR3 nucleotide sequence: TGTGCCAGCAGTTTGCGGATCGGACAGGGGGTATACGAGCAGTACTTC. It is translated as CASSLRIGQGVYEQYF.

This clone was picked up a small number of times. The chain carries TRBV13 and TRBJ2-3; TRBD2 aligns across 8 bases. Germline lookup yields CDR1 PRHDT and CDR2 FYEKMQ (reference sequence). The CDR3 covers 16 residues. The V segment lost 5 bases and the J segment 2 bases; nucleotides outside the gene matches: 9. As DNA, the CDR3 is TGTGCCAGCAGCCCGCAAGAGCGGGGGAACACAGATACGCAGTATTTT. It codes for CASSPQERGNTDTQYF.

The CDR3 DNA sequence: TGTGCCAGCACCGTAGGGGGCAATTGGGATACGCAGTATTTT. It is translated as CASTVGGNWDTQYF. This chain connects TRBV5-8 to TRBJ2-3; 7 bases match TRBD1. The germline CDR1 and CDR2 sequences are SGHTS and YDEGEE. There are 14 residues in the CDR3. V trimming: 6 bases; J trimming: 6 bases; junction bases outside the gene matches: 10.

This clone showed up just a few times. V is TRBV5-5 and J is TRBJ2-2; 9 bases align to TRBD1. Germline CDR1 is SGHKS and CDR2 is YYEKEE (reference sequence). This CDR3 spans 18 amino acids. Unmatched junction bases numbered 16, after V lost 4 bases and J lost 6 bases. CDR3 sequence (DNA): TGTGCCAGCAGCCCCGCAGGACAGGGGAAAAATTTTGCCGGGGAGCTGTTTTTT. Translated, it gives CASSPAGQGKNFAGELFF. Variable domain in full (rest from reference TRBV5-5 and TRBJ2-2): DAGVTQSPTHLIKTRGQQVTLRCSPISGHKSVSWYQQVLGQGPQFIFQYYEKEERGRGNFPDRFSARQFPNYSSELNVNALLLGDSALYLCASSPAGQGKNFAGELFFGEGSRLTVL.

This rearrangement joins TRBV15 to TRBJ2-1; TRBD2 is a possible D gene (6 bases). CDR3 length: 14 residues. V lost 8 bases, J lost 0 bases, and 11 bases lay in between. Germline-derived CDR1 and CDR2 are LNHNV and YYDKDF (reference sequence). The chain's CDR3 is CATHSGSSYNEQFF. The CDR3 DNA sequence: TGTGCCACCCATAGCGGTAGCTCCTACAATGAGCAGTTCTTC.

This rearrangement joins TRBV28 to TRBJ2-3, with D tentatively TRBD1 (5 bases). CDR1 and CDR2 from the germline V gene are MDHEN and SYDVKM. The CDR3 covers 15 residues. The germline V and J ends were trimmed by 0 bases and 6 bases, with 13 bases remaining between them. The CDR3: CASSLWQAQGDTQYF. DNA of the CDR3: TGTGCCAGCAGTTTATGGCAGGCCCAGGGTGATACGCAGTATTTT. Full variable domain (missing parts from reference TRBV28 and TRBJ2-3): DVKVTQSSRYLVKRTGEKVFLECVQDMDHENMFWYRQDPGLGLRLIYFSYDVKMKEKGDIPEGYSVSREKKERFSLILESASTNQTSMYLCASSLWQAQGDTQYFGPGTRLTVL.

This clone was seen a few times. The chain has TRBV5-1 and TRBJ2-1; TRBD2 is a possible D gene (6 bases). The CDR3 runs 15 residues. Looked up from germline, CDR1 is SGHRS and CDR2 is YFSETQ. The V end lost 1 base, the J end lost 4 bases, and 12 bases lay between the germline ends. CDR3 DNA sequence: TGCGCCAGCAGCTTGTCCGGGAGAGGGTACAATGAGCAGTTCTTC. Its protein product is CASSLSGRGYNEQFF.

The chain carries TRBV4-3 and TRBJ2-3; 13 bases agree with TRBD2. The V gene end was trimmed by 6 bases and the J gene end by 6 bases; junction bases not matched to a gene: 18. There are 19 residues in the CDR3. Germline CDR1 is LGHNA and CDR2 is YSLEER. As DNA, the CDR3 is TGCGCCAGCAGTTGGAGGACTAGCGGGAGTGGTGGTCAGGGTGATACGCAGTATTTT. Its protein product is CASSWRTSGSGGQGDTQYF.